Listed below are T cell receptor beta chains from one sample, sequenced in a study of response to subunit inactivated influenza vaccine. MiXCR, run by TCRdb on the RT-PCR reads, gives a single entry per CDR3 protein. The sample contains about 650,000 distinct CDR3 sequences, 14% of which appear only once. Material: PBMCs from blood, obtained around 15 days before vaccination. Every receptor here comes from a man aged 45-65 years who received an inactivated influenza vaccine. The CDR3 runs from the conserved cysteine through the conserved F or W. The D gene is left open where the match is weak. Not every row has a clone size; where given, it reads once, few, many or a size class.

CDR3aa,CDR3nt,abundance,len,j_gene,v_gene,d_gene
CASSLGWDRDRNTGELFF,TGTGCCAGCAGTTTAGGGTGGGACAGGGATCGGAACACCGGGGAGCTGTTTTTT,NA,18,TRBJ2-2,TRBV12-3/TRBV12-4,TRBD1
CASKAQPRNYGYTF,TGCGCCAGCAAAGCACAGCCACGGAACTATGGCTACACCTTC,many,14,TRBJ1-2,TRBV5-1,NA
CATEHEQYF,TGTGCCACAGAACACGAGCAGTACTTC,few,9,TRBJ2-7,TRBV9,NA
CASMPGLAAHEQYF,TGTGCCAGCATGCCGGGACTAGCGGCCCACGAGCAGTACTTC,few,14,TRBJ2-7,TRBV5-6,TRBD2
CASSPDRRSYNEQFF,TGTGCCAGCAGCCCGGACAGGCGCTCCTACAATGAGCAGTTCTTC,few,15,TRBJ2-1,TRBV7-8,TRBD1
CASSFIAGFYEQYF,TGCGCCAGCAGCTTCATAGCGGGATTCTACGAGCAGTACTTC,NA,14,TRBJ2-7,TRBV5-1,TRBD2
CATLGVVPYGYTF,TGTGCCACCCTTGGAGTGGTGCCTTATGGCTACACCTTC,NA,13,TRBJ1-2,TRBV25-1,NA
CASQGAAYGPLHF,TGTGCCAGTCAGGGGGCTGCGTACGGACCCCTCCACTTT,many,13,TRBJ1-6,TRBV12-3/TRBV12-4,TRBD1
CASSEFPLPSGSTFF,TGTGCCAGCAGCGAATTCCCTTTGCCTAGCGGGAGTACGTTCTTC,few,15,TRBJ2-1,TRBV2,TRBD2
CSVGWNTEAFF,TGCAGCGTTGGTTGGAACACTGAAGCTTTCTTT,few,11,TRBJ1-1,TRBV29-1,NA
CASSQDPPGAGRDTQYF,TGCGCCAGCAGCCAAGATCCCCCGGGAGCGGGGAGGGATACGCAGTATTTT,NA,17,TRBJ2-3,TRBV4-3,TRBD2